Listed below are T cell receptor beta chains from one sample, sequenced in a study of radiotherapy plus CTLA-4 blockade in lung cancer. Sequencing was performed with immunoSEQ multiplex PCR; in TCRdb, only in-frame clones are kept and a portion is missing. The sample includes tens of thousands of clones, roughly three quarters of them seen just once. The specimen comprised peripheral blood, sampled from a patient treated with radiotherapy plus ipilimumab. The receptors were gathered from a human donor with non-small cell lung cancer who had a complete response to radiotherapy plus ipilimumab. Each CDR3 is given with its conserved first and last residue. The D gene is left open where the match is weak. Where a row states a size, it is once, few, many or the class of an expanded clone; other rows omit it.

V gene: TRBV19
clone size: few
D gene: -
J gene: TRBJ1-1
CDR3 DNA: TGTGCCAGTAGCCACACGCTGAACACTGAAGCTTTCTTT
CDR3 protein: CASSHTLNTEAFF

V gene: TRBV28
clone size: -
D gene: -
J gene: TRBJ2-5
CDR3 DNA: TGTGCCAGCAGTCCCTCCGCACAGATCGAGACCCAGTACTTC
CDR3 protein: CASSPSAQIETQYF

V gene: TRBV19
clone size: -
D gene: TRBD1
J gene: TRBJ1-5
CDR3 DNA: TGTGCCAGTAGTATTCTAGGGACAGTGACCAATCAGCCCCAGCATTTT
CDR3 protein: CASSILGTVTNQPQHF

V gene: TRBV20-1
clone size: -
D gene: -
J gene: TRBJ1-6
CDR3 DNA: TGCAGTGCTAGTCGGGGGATCCCCCTCCACTTT
CDR3 protein: CSASRGIPLHF

V gene: TRBV4-3
clone size: -
D gene: -
J gene: TRBJ2-7
CDR3 DNA: TGCGCCAGCAGCCAAGATAGGCAGGACTACGAGCAGTACTTC
CDR3 protein: CASSQDRQDYEQYF

V gene: TRBV5-1
clone size: -
D gene: -
J gene: TRBJ1-1
CDR3 DNA: TGCGCCAGCAGCCAGCTGTCGGGCACTGAAGCTTTCTTT
CDR3 protein: CASSQLSGTEAFF

V gene: TRBV9
clone size: -
D gene: TRBD2
J gene: TRBJ2-7
CDR3 DNA: TGTGCCAGCAGCGTAGGGCGGGGGTCCTACGAGCAGTACTTC
CDR3 protein: CASSVGRGSYEQYF

V gene: TRBV30
clone size: -
D gene: -
J gene: TRBJ1-2
CDR3 DNA: TGTGCCTTCTCCTTGGGAGGGTCGGACTACACCTTC
CDR3 protein: CAFSLGGSDYTF

V gene: TRBV5-4
clone size: -
D gene: -
J gene: TRBJ2-1
CDR3 DNA: TGTGCCAGCAGCACGAAAATCCAGGGGAGAAACAATGAGCAGTTCTTC
CDR3 protein: CASSTKIQGRNNEQFF

V gene: TRBV28
clone size: -
D gene: -
J gene: TRBJ1-2
CDR3 DNA: TGTGCCAGCAGTTTACGACTGGGGGGTGGCTATGGCTACACCTTC
CDR3 protein: CASSLRLGGGYGYTF

V gene: TRBV11-3
clone size: -
D gene: -
J gene: TRBJ2-2
CDR3 DNA: TGTGCCAGCAGCTCCAACACGAACACCGGGGAGCTGTTTTTT
CDR3 protein: CASSSNTNTGELFF

V gene: TRBV5-4
clone size: -
D gene: -
J gene: TRBJ1-1
CDR3 DNA: TGTGCCAGCAGCTTCTCGGCTCAACAGATGAACACTGAAGCTTTCTTT
CDR3 protein: CASSFSAQQMNTEAFF

V gene: TRBV19
clone size: -
D gene: TRBD1
J gene: TRBJ1-6
CDR3 DNA: TGTGCCAGTAAATTGACAGGGACGTTTAATTCACCCCTCCACTTT
CDR3 protein: CASKLTGTFNSPLHF

V gene: TRBV5-5
clone size: -
D gene: -
J gene: TRBJ2-3
CDR3 DNA: TGTGCCAGCAGCTACACAGAGGACTACCCTAGCACAGATACGCAGTATTTT
CDR3 protein: CASSYTEDYPSTDTQYF

V gene: TRBV27
clone size: -
D gene: TRBD1
J gene: TRBJ1-1
CDR3 DNA: TGTGCCAGCAGTTTAAGAACCTCGAATCCCACGACAGGGTGCACTGAAGCTTTCTTT
CDR3 protein: CASSLRTSNPTTGCTEAFF

V gene: TRBV2
clone size: -
D gene: TRBD2
J gene: TRBJ2-7
CDR3 DNA: TGTGCCAGCAGTCGAACAGGGACTAGCGGGAGTGGAGAGCAGTACTTC
CDR3 protein: CASSRTGTSGSGEQYF

V gene: TRBV4-1
clone size: -
D gene: -
J gene: TRBJ2-5
CDR3 DNA: TGCGCCAGCAGCCAAGTCTACAGGGTGGAGACCCAGTACTTC
CDR3 protein: CASSQVYRVETQYF

V gene: TRBV30
clone size: -
D gene: TRBD2
J gene: TRBJ2-1
CDR3 DNA: TGTGCCTGGACCCCGAGCGGGGGGTCCTACAATGAGCAGTTCTTC
CDR3 protein: CAWTPSGGSYNEQFF

V gene: TRBV5-8
clone size: -
D gene: TRBD1
J gene: TRBJ2-2
CDR3 DNA: TGTGCCAGCAGCTTGGGACAGGGCACCGGGGAGCTGTTTTTT
CDR3 protein: CASSLGQGTGELFF

V gene: TRBV30
clone size: once
D gene: TRBD2
J gene: TRBJ2-5
CDR3 DNA: TGTGCCTGGCTCCGAGGGACTAGCGGGAGGCCGGGTCCGCCGAGGGCCCAGTACTTC
CDR3 protein: CAWLRGTSGRPGPPRAQYF

V gene: TRBV5-6
clone size: -
D gene: TRBD1
J gene: TRBJ1-5
CDR3 DNA: TGTGCCAGCAGCTTGCAGGGGGTTTTTTTACAGCCCCAGCATTTT
CDR3 protein: CASSLQGVFLQPQHF

V gene: TRBV6-6
clone size: -
D gene: TRBD1
J gene: TRBJ1-2
CDR3 DNA: TGTGCCAGCAGGGGAACGACAGGGGGCTACTATGGCTACACCTTC
CDR3 protein: CASRGTTGGYYGYTF

V gene: TRBV9
clone size: -
D gene: -
J gene: TRBJ2-2
CDR3 DNA: TGCGCCAGCAGCGTAGTGAGCCCCGGGGAGCTGTTTTTT
CDR3 protein: CASSVVSPGELFF

V gene: TRBV7-2
clone size: -
D gene: -
J gene: TRBJ1-6
CDR3 DNA: TGTGCCAGCAGATATGCGGGAAGTGTCAATTCACCCCTCCACTTT
CDR3 protein: CASRYAGSVNSPLHF

V gene: TRBV5-4
clone size: -
D gene: -
J gene: TRBJ2-5
CDR3 DNA: TGTGCCAGCAGCTTGAGGGGGTCCCAAGAGACCCAGTACTTC
CDR3 protein: CASSLRGSQETQYF

V gene: TRBV6-1
clone size: -
D gene: -
J gene: TRBJ1-1
CDR3 DNA: TGTGCCAGCAGTGAGTACCAGGGGTGGACTGAAGCTTTCTTT
CDR3 protein: CASSEYQGWTEAFF

V gene: TRBV7-6
clone size: -
D gene: -
J gene: TRBJ2-1
CDR3 DNA: TGTGCCAGCAGCTTAGCGTATGCCAGGGACAATGAGCAGTTCTTC
CDR3 protein: CASSLAYARDNEQFF

V gene: TRBV5-1
clone size: -
D gene: -
J gene: TRBJ2-7
CDR3 DNA: TGCGCCAGCAGGATGGGGCTTGAGCAGTACTTC
CDR3 protein: CASRMGLEQYF

V gene: TRBV20-1
clone size: -
D gene: -
J gene: TRBJ1-5
CDR3 DNA: TGCAGTTTCCTCGGTTGGCAGCCCCAGCATTTT
CDR3 protein: CSFLGWQPQHF

V gene: TRBV6-5
clone size: -
D gene: TRBD1
J gene: TRBJ2-1
CDR3 DNA: TGTGCCAGCAGTCCAAGACAGGGCGGCAATGAGCAGTTCTTC
CDR3 protein: CASSPRQGGNEQFF

V gene: TRBV11-2
clone size: few
D gene: TRBD1
J gene: TRBJ2-5
CDR3 DNA: TGTGCCAGCAGCCGATCATCACCAGGGGGCAGGGCGGAGACCCAGTACTTC
CDR3 protein: CASSRSSPGGRAETQYF

V gene: TRBV5-4
clone size: few
D gene: -
J gene: TRBJ1-5
CDR3 DNA: TGTGCCAGCAGCCAAGGCTCAGGGGTAGGGCAGCCCCAGCATTTT
CDR3 protein: CASSQGSGVGQPQHF

V gene: TRBV5-6
clone size: once
D gene: -
J gene: TRBJ1-1
CDR3 DNA: TGTGCCAGCAGCTATTGGACAACGATGAACACTGAAGCTTTCTTT
CDR3 protein: CASSYWTTMNTEAFF

V gene: TRBV19
clone size: -
D gene: -
J gene: TRBJ2-5
CDR3 DNA: TGTGCCAGTAGTATAGGTGGCACCTCATTGGCCCAGTACTTC
CDR3 protein: CASSIGGTSLAQYF

V gene: TRBV5-1
clone size: once
D gene: TRBD2
J gene: TRBJ2-3
CDR3 DNA: TGCGCCAGCAGCCCTGGATCACTAGCGGGAGCAGATACGCAGTATTTT
CDR3 protein: CASSPGSLAGADTQYF

V gene: TRBV7-9
clone size: -
D gene: TRBD1
J gene: TRBJ1-6
CDR3 DNA: TGTGCCAGCAGTTTCGGACAGGGGAATTCACCCCTCCACTTT
CDR3 protein: CASSFGQGNSPLHF

V gene: TRBV7-2
clone size: -
D gene: TRBD2
J gene: TRBJ2-1
CDR3 DNA: TGTGCCAGCAGCTCGACTAGCGGGGGGTACAATGAGCAGTTCTTC
CDR3 protein: CASSSTSGGYNEQFF

V gene: TRBV10-3
clone size: -
D gene: -
J gene: TRBJ2-7
CDR3 DNA: TGTGCCATCAGCCGGACAGACTACTCCTACGAGCAGTACTTC
CDR3 protein: CAISRTDYSYEQYF

V gene: TRBV18
clone size: -
D gene: TRBD2
J gene: TRBJ2-1
CDR3 DNA: TGTGCCAGCTCACCCCCTAGCGGGAGGGGCTACAATGAGCAGTTCTTC
CDR3 protein: CASSPPSGRGYNEQFF

V gene: TRBV5-1
clone size: few
D gene: -
J gene: TRBJ2-6
CDR3 DNA: TGCGCCAGCAGCTTGGCCGGGGTTCTTCGGGTTGTATCTGGGGCCAACGTCCTGACTTTC
CDR3 protein: CASSLAGVLRVVSGANVLTF

V gene: TRBV29-1
clone size: -
D gene: -
J gene: TRBJ1-1
CDR3 DNA: TGCAGCGTAGGGAGGGAAGCGAACACTGAAGCTTTCTTT
CDR3 protein: CSVGREANTEAFF

V gene: TRBV5-1
clone size: -
D gene: TRBD2
J gene: TRBJ2-5
CDR3 DNA: TGCGCCAGCAGCCAGACTAGCTCGGGGGAGACCCAGTACTTC
CDR3 protein: CASSQTSSGETQYF

V gene: TRBV11-3
clone size: -
D gene: TRBD1
J gene: TRBJ2-5
CDR3 DNA: TGTGCCAGCTCACAGGGGGTGAGGGAGACCCAGTACTTC
CDR3 protein: CASSQGVRETQYF

V gene: TRBV2
clone size: -
D gene: -
J gene: TRBJ1-1
CDR3 DNA: TGTGCCAGCAGTGTGGAGGGGAACACTGAAGCTTTCTTT
CDR3 protein: CASSVEGNTEAFF

V gene: TRBV18
clone size: once
D gene: -
J gene: TRBJ2-2
CDR3 DNA: TGTGCCAGCTCACCAAGAACCTTTTTGACAGGAAAGACCGGGGAGCTGTTTTTT
CDR3 protein: CASSPRTFLTGKTGELFF

V gene: TRBV15
clone size: -
D gene: -
J gene: TRBJ2-1
CDR3 DNA: TGTGCCACCAGCAGTCGTTCAGAAGTCTATGAGCAGTTCTTC
CDR3 protein: CATSSRSEVYEQFF

V gene: TRBV6-6
clone size: -
D gene: -
J gene: TRBJ2-5
CDR3 DNA: TGTGCCAGCAGTGCCACAGGGTGGGGGGGGGTAGAGACCCAGTACTTC
CDR3 protein: CASSATGWGGVETQYF

V gene: TRBV20-1
clone size: -
D gene: -
J gene: TRBJ2-1
CDR3 DNA: TGCAGTGCTTGGTCCCGGGAGCAGTTCTTC
CDR3 protein: CSAWSREQFF

V gene: TRBV7-2
clone size: -
D gene: -
J gene: TRBJ2-6
CDR3 DNA: TGTGCCAGCAGCCCAAGAGGGGGATCTGGGGCCAACGTCCTGACTTTC
CDR3 protein: CASSPRGGSGANVLTF

V gene: TRBV4-2
clone size: -
D gene: -
J gene: TRBJ2-4
CDR3 DNA: TGTGCCAGCAGCCAAATCCCCTCCCAGGGGAAAAACATTCAGTACTTC
CDR3 protein: CASSQIPSQGKNIQYF

V gene: TRBV5-1
clone size: once
D gene: -
J gene: TRBJ2-7
CDR3 DNA: TGCGCCAGCAGCTTGGGAGGGTACGCCTACGAGCAGTACTTC
CDR3 protein: CASSLGGYAYEQYF

V gene: TRBV30
clone size: once
D gene: -
J gene: TRBJ1-2
CDR3 DNA: TGTGCCTGGAGTTATTTATCCGGGAGCTATGGCTACACCTTC
CDR3 protein: CAWSYLSGSYGYTF

V gene: TRBV5-5
clone size: -
D gene: -
J gene: TRBJ1-1
CDR3 DNA: TGCGCCAGCAGCCAAGTCACGCGTAGCACTGAAGCTTTCTTT
CDR3 protein: CASSQVTRSTEAFF

V gene: TRBV11-2
clone size: -
D gene: -
J gene: TRBJ2-4
CDR3 DNA: TGTGCCAGCAGCTTAGTCATCTGGGGCCGCCGGGAAAACATTCAGTACTTC
CDR3 protein: CASSLVIWGRRENIQYF

V gene: TRBV6-1
clone size: -
D gene: -
J gene: TRBJ1-5
CDR3 DNA: TGTGCCAGCAGTTTGCGGGATAGCAATCAGCCCCAGCATTTT
CDR3 protein: CASSLRDSNQPQHF